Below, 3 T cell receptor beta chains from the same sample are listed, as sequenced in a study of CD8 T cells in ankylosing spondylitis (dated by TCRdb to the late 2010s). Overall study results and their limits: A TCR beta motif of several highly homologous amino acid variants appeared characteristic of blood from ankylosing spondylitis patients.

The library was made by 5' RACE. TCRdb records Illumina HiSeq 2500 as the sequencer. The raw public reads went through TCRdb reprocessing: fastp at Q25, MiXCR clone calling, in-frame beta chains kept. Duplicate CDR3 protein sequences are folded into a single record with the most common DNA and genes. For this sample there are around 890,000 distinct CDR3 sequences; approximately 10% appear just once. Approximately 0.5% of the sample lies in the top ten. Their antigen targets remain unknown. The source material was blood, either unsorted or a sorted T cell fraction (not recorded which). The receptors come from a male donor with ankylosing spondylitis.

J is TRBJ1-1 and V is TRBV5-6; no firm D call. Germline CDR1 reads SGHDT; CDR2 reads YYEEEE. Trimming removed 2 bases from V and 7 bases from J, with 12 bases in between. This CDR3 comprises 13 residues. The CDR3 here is CASSLDFGGEAFF. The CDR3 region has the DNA TGTGCCAGCAGCTTAGACTTCGGCGGTGAAGCTTTCTTT.

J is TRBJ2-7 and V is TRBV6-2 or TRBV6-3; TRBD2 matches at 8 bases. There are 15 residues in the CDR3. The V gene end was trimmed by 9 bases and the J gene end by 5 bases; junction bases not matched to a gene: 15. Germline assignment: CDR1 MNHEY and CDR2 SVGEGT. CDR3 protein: CASSRGGRFGDEQYF. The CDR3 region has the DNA TGTGCCAGTTCTCGTGGCGGGAGGTTCGGCGACGAGCAGTACTTC.

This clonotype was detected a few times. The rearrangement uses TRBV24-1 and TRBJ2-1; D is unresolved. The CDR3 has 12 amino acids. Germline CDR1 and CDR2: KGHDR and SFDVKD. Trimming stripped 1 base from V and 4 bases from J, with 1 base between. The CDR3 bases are TGTGCCACCAGTGATTTTTACAATGAGCAGTTCTTC. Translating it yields CATSDFYNEQFF.